Here is one T cell receptor (beta chain) with its context. This sample is drawn from a study of shared T cell receptors in the human thymus. This CDR3 spans 18 amino acids. Sequenced by immunoSEQ multiplex PCR; TCRdb stores in-frame clones only, minus some. In the table there are roughly 550,000 clones, approximately 78% of which are singletons. A further study also used this sample, focusing on human thymus T cells. Per that study: Biased V and J segment usage appeared in thymus and peripheral blood.

The sequencing input was thymocytes. This TCR was recovered from a boy less than two years old with a congenital heart defect. This chain uses TRBV21-1 with TRBJ2-2; the DNA was not used to check the table's D call, TRBD1. TRBV21-1 is annotated as a pseudogene. Here the CDR3 reads CASSTKGGQGARTGELFF. In nucleotides, the CDR3 is TGTGCCAGCAGTACCAAGGGCGGACAGGGGGCGCGAACCGGGGAGCTGTTTTTT.